This is a list of T cell receptor beta chains from one sample in a study of CD8+ T cells in alopecia areata. Method: immunoSEQ multiplex PCR; TCRdb's copy keeps in-frame clones and lacks some. The repertoire consists of more than 150,000 clones, with approximately 50% occurring once and the leading ten covering over 9.5%. The source material was CD8+ T cells sorted from blood, sampled at approximately week 52, from a patient treated with tofacitinib. Receptors were obtained from a human donor with alopecia areata. The CDR3 runs from the conserved cysteine through the conserved F or W. The D gene is left open where the match is weak. The size field is filled for only some rows; it gives once, few, many or a size class.

d_gene: NA
abundance: NA
j_gene: TRBJ1-2
v_gene: TRBV29-1
CDR3aa: CSVEDRATTYGYTF
CDR3nt: TGCAGCGTTGAAGATCGGGCAACCACCTATGGCTACACCTTC

d_gene: TRBD1
abundance: few
j_gene: TRBJ1-2
v_gene: TRBV6-5
CDR3aa: CASRTGGTNYGYTF
CDR3nt: TGTGCCAGCAGAACAGGGGGTACTAACTATGGCTACACCTTC

d_gene: NA
abundance: NA
j_gene: TRBJ1-1
v_gene: TRBV5-1
CDR3aa: CASSSLGSSGSGTEAFF
CDR3nt: TGCGCCAGCAGCTCGCTAGGCAGTTCCGGGTCGGGCACTGAAGCTTTCTTT

d_gene: TRBD2
abundance: NA
j_gene: TRBJ2-3
v_gene: TRBV5-4
CDR3aa: CASSPASGADTQYF
CDR3nt: TGTGCCAGCAGTCCGGCTAGCGGGGCAGATACGCAGTATTTT

d_gene: NA
abundance: NA
j_gene: TRBJ1-6
v_gene: TRBV25-1
CDR3aa: CASSDDSIAGYNSPLHF
CDR3nt: TGTGCCAGCAGTGACGACAGTATTGCTGGCTATAATTCACCCCTCCACTTT

d_gene: NA
abundance: few
j_gene: TRBJ2-5
v_gene: TRBV6-5
CDR3aa: CASSLGNEETQYF
CDR3nt: TGTGCCAGCAGCCTAGGGAACGAAGAGACCCAGTACTTC

d_gene: NA
abundance: NA
j_gene: TRBJ1-1
v_gene: TRBV9
CDR3aa: CASSPQTLGGTEAFF
CDR3nt: TGTGCCAGCAGCCCTCAGACGTTGGGAGGCACTGAAGCTTTCTTT

d_gene: NA
abundance: many
j_gene: TRBJ1-4
v_gene: TRBV4-3
CDR3aa: CASSQDLGAVNEKLFF
CDR3nt: TGCGCCAGCAGCCAAGATTTGGGGGCGGTAAATGAAAAACTGTTTTTT

d_gene: NA
abundance: few
j_gene: TRBJ2-1
v_gene: TRBV29-1
CDR3aa: CSVEDYGEQFF
CDR3nt: TGCAGCGTTGAAGATTACGGTGAGCAGTTCTTC

d_gene: NA
abundance: NA
j_gene: TRBJ1-1
v_gene: TRBV7-9
CDR3aa: CASSPDIPEAFF
CDR3nt: TGTGCCAGCAGCCCAGACATCCCTGAAGCTTTCTTT

d_gene: TRBD1
abundance: NA
j_gene: TRBJ2-1
v_gene: TRBV4-1
CDR3aa: CASSQGQGDEQFF
CDR3nt: TGCGCCAGCAGCCAAGGTCAGGGGGATGAGCAGTTCTTC

d_gene: TRBD1
abundance: few
j_gene: TRBJ2-5
v_gene: TRBV29-1
CDR3aa: CSAAEGQALRETQYF
CDR3nt: TGCAGCGCAGCCGAAGGACAGGCTTTAAGAGAGACCCAGTACTTC

d_gene: NA
abundance: NA
j_gene: TRBJ2-5
v_gene: TRBV7-6
CDR3aa: CASSLEVGETQYF
CDR3nt: TGTGCCAGCAGCTTAGAAGTAGGGGAGACCCAGTACTTC

d_gene: NA
abundance: NA
j_gene: TRBJ2-3
v_gene: TRBV2
CDR3aa: CASSDGQGDTDTQYF
CDR3nt: TGTGCCAGCAGTGACGGGCAGGGAGACACAGATACGCAGTATTTT

d_gene: TRBD1
abundance: few
j_gene: TRBJ2-5
v_gene: TRBV11-2
CDR3aa: CASSLDLGQGVVQYF
CDR3nt: TGTGCCAGCAGCTTAGATCTAGGACAGGGGGTGGTCCAGTACTTC

d_gene: TRBD1
abundance: NA
j_gene: TRBJ1-1
v_gene: TRBV30
CDR3aa: CAWLGQGLTEAFF
CDR3nt: TGTGCCTGGCTTGGACAGGGGCTCACTGAAGCTTTCTTT

d_gene: NA
abundance: NA
j_gene: TRBJ1-5
v_gene: TRBV7-9
CDR3aa: CASSSSAQVGQPQHF
CDR3nt: TGTGCCAGCAGCTCCTCTGCCCAAGTGGGGCAGCCCCAGCATTTT

d_gene: NA
abundance: NA
j_gene: TRBJ1-6
v_gene: TRBV7-8
CDR3aa: CASRGNNSPLHF
CDR3nt: TGTGCCAGCAGGGGGAATAATTCACCCCTCCACTTT

d_gene: NA
abundance: few
j_gene: TRBJ2-5
v_gene: TRBV5-6
CDR3aa: CASSSQGFIQETQYF
CDR3nt: TGTGCCAGCAGCTCTCAAGGGTTTATTCAAGAGACCCAGTACTTC

d_gene: TRBD1
abundance: NA
j_gene: TRBJ1-1
v_gene: TRBV7-9
CDR3aa: CASSPQGPPTEAFF
CDR3nt: TGTGCCAGCAGCCCACAGGGGCCCCCCACTGAAGCTTTCTTT

d_gene: NA
abundance: NA
j_gene: TRBJ1-1
v_gene: TRBV27
CDR3aa: CASSLIQGTEAFF
CDR3nt: TGTGCCAGCAGCCTCATCCAGGGGACTGAAGCTTTCTTT

d_gene: TRBD1
abundance: few
j_gene: TRBJ2-7
v_gene: TRBV9
CDR3aa: CASSVGPDRSSYEQYF
CDR3nt: TGTGCCAGCAGCGTAGGTCCGGACAGGTCTTCCTACGAGCAGTACTTC

d_gene: NA
abundance: NA
j_gene: TRBJ2-6
v_gene: TRBV9
CDR3aa: CASSVFASSGANVLTF
CDR3nt: TGTGCCAGCAGCGTCTTCGCTAGCTCTGGGGCCAACGTCCTGACTTTC

d_gene: TRBD2
abundance: NA
j_gene: TRBJ2-2
v_gene: TRBV27
CDR3aa: CASSPGLAGTNTGELFF
CDR3nt: TGTGCCAGCAGTCCCGGACTAGCGGGGACGAACACCGGGGAGCTGTTTTTT

d_gene: NA
abundance: NA
j_gene: TRBJ2-5
v_gene: TRBV7-9
CDR3aa: CASSLNRQTQYF
CDR3nt: TGTGCCAGCAGCTTAAATCGGCAGACCCAGTACTTC

d_gene: NA
abundance: NA
j_gene: TRBJ1-6
v_gene: TRBV19
CDR3aa: CASSIRGGNSPLHF
CDR3nt: TGTGCCAGTAGTATACGAGGCGGGAATTCACCCCTCCACTTT

d_gene: NA
abundance: NA
j_gene: TRBJ2-4
v_gene: TRBV27
CDR3aa: CASSLSGGPYIQYF
CDR3nt: TGTGCCAGCAGTTTAAGTGGGGGGCCGTACATTCAGTACTTC

d_gene: NA
abundance: NA
j_gene: TRBJ1-2
v_gene: TRBV29-1
CDR3aa: CSVDVVSLYGYTF
CDR3nt: TGCAGCGTTGACGTGGTTTCCCTTTATGGCTACACCTTC

d_gene: NA
abundance: few
j_gene: TRBJ1-2
v_gene: TRBV5-1
CDR3aa: CASGTGYNYGYTF
CDR3nt: TGCGCCAGCGGGACCGGATATAACTATGGCTACACCTTC

d_gene: NA
abundance: NA
j_gene: TRBJ2-7
v_gene: TRBV5-6
CDR3aa: CASSLSYSYEQYF
CDR3nt: TGTGCCAGCAGCTTGTCTTACTCCTACGAGCAGTACTTC

d_gene: NA
abundance: few
j_gene: TRBJ2-5
v_gene: TRBV9
CDR3aa: CASSSAETQYF
CDR3nt: TGTGCCAGCAGCTCCGCAGAGACCCAGTACTTC

d_gene: NA
abundance: NA
j_gene: TRBJ1-5
v_gene: TRBV2
CDR3aa: CASSQDGDNQPQHF
CDR3nt: TGTGCCAGCAGCCAGGACGGAGACAATCAGCCCCAGCATTTT

d_gene: NA
abundance: few
j_gene: TRBJ2-7
v_gene: TRBV7-3
CDR3aa: CASSQDSTYEQYF
CDR3nt: TGTGCCAGCAGCCAAGACAGTACCTACGAGCAGTACTTC

d_gene: NA
abundance: NA
j_gene: TRBJ1-2
v_gene: TRBV5-6
CDR3aa: CASSPEGRSGYTF
CDR3nt: TGTGCCAGCAGCCCCGAAGGGAGGTCTGGCTACACCTTC

d_gene: NA
abundance: few
j_gene: TRBJ1-2
v_gene: TRBV29-1
CDR3aa: CSAWDGLYGYTF
CDR3nt: TGCAGCGCCTGGGACGGGCTCTATGGCTACACCTTC

d_gene: TRBD1
abundance: once
j_gene: TRBJ2-7
v_gene: TRBV25-1
CDR3aa: CASSGPRTGGSYEQYF
CDR3nt: TGTGCCAGCAGTGGGCCCCGGACAGGTGGTTCCTACGAGCAGTACTTC

d_gene: NA
abundance: NA
j_gene: TRBJ1-2
v_gene: TRBV5-1
CDR3aa: CASSEGYGYTF
CDR3nt: TGCGCCAGCAGCGAGGGATATGGCTACACCTTC

d_gene: NA
abundance: NA
j_gene: TRBJ1-1
v_gene: TRBV7-9
CDR3aa: CASSFAQGYTEAFF
CDR3nt: TGTGCCAGCAGCTTCGCTCAGGGGTACACTGAAGCTTTCTTT

d_gene: NA
abundance: few
j_gene: TRBJ1-2
v_gene: TRBV14
CDR3aa: CASSRRGLYGYTF
CDR3nt: TGTGCCAGCAGCCGACGGGGGCTTTATGGCTACACCTTC

d_gene: NA
abundance: NA
j_gene: TRBJ1-5
v_gene: TRBV7-8
CDR3aa: CASSQIPGNQPQHF
CDR3nt: TGTGCCAGCAGCCAGATCCCCGGCAATCAGCCCCAGCATTTT

d_gene: NA
abundance: NA
j_gene: TRBJ1-5
v_gene: TRBV19
CDR3aa: CASSIRRRNQPQHF
CDR3nt: TGTGCCAGTAGTATTCGCAGGCGCAATCAGCCCCAGCATTTT

d_gene: NA
abundance: NA
j_gene: TRBJ2-1
v_gene: TRBV4-2
CDR3aa: CASSLFGQLYNEQFF
CDR3nt: TGTGCCAGCAGCCTGTTCGGACAGCTATACAATGAGCAGTTCTTC

d_gene: NA
abundance: NA
j_gene: TRBJ2-1
v_gene: TRBV13
CDR3aa: CASSLERNEQFF
CDR3nt: TGTGCCAGCAGCTTAGAGCGGAATGAGCAGTTCTTC

d_gene: TRBD2
abundance: NA
j_gene: TRBJ2-2
v_gene: TRBV9
CDR3aa: CASSAGRDTGELFF
CDR3nt: TGTGCCAGCAGTGCTGGGAGGGACACCGGGGAGCTGTTTTTT

d_gene: NA
abundance: NA
j_gene: TRBJ2-7
v_gene: TRBV4-3
CDR3aa: CASSLNGDYEQYF
CDR3nt: TGCGCCAGCAGCCTCAACGGCGACTACGAGCAGTACTTC

d_gene: NA
abundance: few
j_gene: TRBJ1-6
v_gene: TRBV4-1
CDR3aa: CASSQVLSPLHF
CDR3nt: TGCGCCAGCAGCCAAGTTCTATCACCCCTCCACTTT

d_gene: TRBD1
abundance: NA
j_gene: TRBJ2-7
v_gene: TRBV7-2
CDR3aa: CASSPGTGRTHEQYF
CDR3nt: TGTGCCAGCAGCCCAGGGACAGGGAGAACCCACGAGCAGTACTTC

d_gene: NA
abundance: NA
j_gene: TRBJ1-2
v_gene: TRBV5-1
CDR3aa: CASSPGGDYGYTF
CDR3nt: TGCGCCAGCAGCCCGGGAGGGGACTATGGCTACACCTTC

d_gene: NA
abundance: NA
j_gene: TRBJ2-7
v_gene: TRBV27
CDR3aa: CASSSYALQGTFYEQYF
CDR3nt: TGTGCCAGCAGTTCGTATGCGCTCCAGGGGACCTTCTACGAGCAGTACTTC

d_gene: NA
abundance: NA
j_gene: TRBJ2-1
v_gene: TRBV6-1
CDR3aa: CASSDNVGSINEQFF
CDR3nt: TGTGCCAGCAGTGATAACGTAGGCTCCATCAATGAGCAGTTCTTC

d_gene: TRBD2
abundance: NA
j_gene: TRBJ2-7
v_gene: TRBV19
CDR3aa: CASSVGGEGTYEQYF
CDR3nt: TGTGCCAGTAGCGTTGGGGGGGAGGGAACCTACGAGCAGTACTTC

d_gene: NA
abundance: NA
j_gene: TRBJ2-6
v_gene: TRBV7-9
CDR3aa: CASSLEALWDSGANVLTF
CDR3nt: TGTGCCAGCAGCTTAGAGGCGCTGTGGGACTCTGGGGCCAACGTCCTGACTTTC

d_gene: NA
abundance: NA
j_gene: TRBJ2-1
v_gene: TRBV11-2
CDR3aa: CASSSIYDNEQFF
CDR3nt: TGTGCCAGCAGCTCAATCTACGACAATGAGCAGTTCTTC

d_gene: NA
abundance: few
j_gene: TRBJ1-1
v_gene: TRBV4-1
CDR3aa: CASSQEVGARNTEAFF
CDR3nt: TGCGCCAGCAGCCAAGAGGTTGGGGCCCGGAACACTGAAGCTTTCTTT

d_gene: NA
abundance: NA
j_gene: TRBJ1-1
v_gene: TRBV2
CDR3aa: CASRGTRAFF
CDR3nt: TGTGCCAGCAGGGGGACGAGGGCTTTCTTT